This T cell receptor (beta chain) was retrieved from a study of PD-L1 blockade in urothelial cancer. Study at large: Treatment start was followed by blood analysis at 3 weeks (second dose) and again at 6 weeks. A median blood sample held approximately 140,000 T cells and tens of thousands of unique TCRs.

As concerns this clone: Its antigen is unidentified.

Clones were read by immunoSEQ multiplex PCR, and TCRdb kept only the in-frame ones, dropping some. The sample consists of about 76,000 clones, approximately 90% of them appearing once. The time point here: peripheral blood 6 weeks after treatment start. Germline CDR1 is SGDLS and CDR2 is YYNGEE. This CDR3 has 13 amino acids. V lost 2 bases to trimming and J lost 2 bases, with 6 bases between them. Notes on the study in general: Greater 3-week expansion of tumor-associated blood clones was recorded for durable-benefit patients. Sub-median blood TCR clonality before treatment predicted longer survival.

This chain links TRBV9 with TRBJ2-3; D uncertain. This TCR came from a woman older than 75 with urothelial cancer. The sample here was PBMCs, taken around atezolizumab (anti-PD-L1) treatment. Here the CDR3 reads CASSVVNTDTQYF. CDR3 nucleotide sequence: TGTGCCAGCAGCGTCGTTAACACAGATACGCAGTATTTT.